This is a list of T cell receptor beta chains from one sample in a study of blood T cell repertoires in COVID-19. Assay: immunoSEQ multiplex PCR; the TCRdb copy retains only in-frame clones and omits some. The sample records under 80,000 clones, roughly 77% being singletons. The specimen sequenced was peripheral blood. The receptor set was obtained from a human donor in a cohort sampled during active COVID-19. The CDR3 runs from the conserved cysteine through the conserved F or W. D genes are given only for firm matches. Part of the rows lack a size; the others show once, few, many or a class for expanded clones.

v_gene	abundance	d_gene	j_gene	CDR3aa	CDR3nt
TRBV5-1	.	.	TRBJ2-5	CASSPTAVETQYF	TGCGCCAGCAGCCCCACGGCGGTTGAGACCCAGTACTTC
TRBV6-5	few	TRBD1	TRBJ1-1	CASSSPGQGNTEAFF	TGTGCCAGCAGTTCCCCGGGACAGGGTAACACTGAAGCTTTCTTT
TRBV5-1	few	TRBD1	TRBJ1-2	CASSPPGQGQYGYTF	TGCGCCAGCAGCCCTCCGGGACAGGGCCAATATGGCTACACCTTC
TRBV10-3	.	.	TRBJ2-5	CAISETKAARETQYF	TGTGCCATCAGTGAGACCAAAGCGGCTAGAGAGACCCAGTACTTC
TRBV5-1	.	.	TRBJ2-2	CASSLVSGGGELFF	TGCGCCAGCAGCTTGGTGTCCGGGGGCGGGGAGCTGTTTTTT
TRBV18	.	.	TRBJ2-7	CASSYGQSYEQYF	TGTGCCAGCTCCTATGGGCAGTCCTACGAGCAGTACTTC
TRBV28	.	TRBD1	TRBJ1-1	CASSYRTGMNTEAFF	TGTGCCAGCAGTTACCGGACAGGAATGAACACTGAAGCTTTCTTT
TRBV6-2/TRBV6-3	.	TRBD1	TRBJ1-5	CASSPRDRGLYQPQHF	TGTGCCAGCAGTCCGAGGGACAGGGGGCTTTATCAGCCCCAGCATTTT
TRBV7-8	.	TRBD1	TRBJ2-6	CASTPGTGGFGANVLTF	TGTGCCAGCACACCCGGGACAGGGGGCTTTGGGGCCAACGTCCTGACTTTC
TRBV9	few	TRBD1	TRBJ2-7	CASSPDRFSYEQYF	TGTGCCAGCAGCCCGGACAGGTTCTCCTACGAGCAGTACTTC